The 2 T cell receptor beta chains below all came from one sample that was sequenced in a study of CD8 T cells in ankylosing spondylitis. Each CDR3 protein gets one entry after TCRdb re-called the 5' RACE reads with MiXCR. The table includes 200,000 to 300,000 distinct CDR3 sequences, roughly a third detected once. Sequencing was carried out using blood, either unsorted or a sorted T cell fraction (not recorded which). Source of these receptors: a male donor with ankylosing spondylitis or in good health (not recorded which).

The chain recombines TRBV12-3 or TRBV12-4 with TRBJ2-2; TRBD1 matches at 9 bases. V dropped 10 bases and J dropped 6; count of bases not matched to a gene: 12. The CDR3 has 15 amino acids. CDR3 loop: CATNNPGQGSGELFF. The CDR3 DNA is TGTGCCACCAACAACCCGGGACAGGGCTCCGGGGAGCTGTTTTTT.

This chain connects TRBV29-1 to TRBJ1-2, with D perhaps matching TRBD1 (5 bases). The germline CDR1 and CDR2 sequences are SQVTM and ANQGSEA. V was clipped by 6 bases and J by 7 bases, with 15 bases between them. There are 12 residues in the CDR3. CDR3 residues: CSVEGRGGGYTF. Here the CDR3 DNA reads TGCAGCGTCGAGGGGAGGGGAGGTGGCTACACCTTC.